The clone carrying this TCR beta chain was counted a few times. Its cognate antigen is unknown. The study ran its PCR with 60 Vbeta and 13 Jbeta primers. Profiled with immunoSEQ multiplex PCR; TCRdb holds only in-frame clones, not every one. This table has some 110,000 clones, about three quarters appearing once. This record comes from a study of cytomegalovirus exposure and HLA in healthy donors. Across the study: An early data release held 75 million to 100 million unique TCRs from HLA-typed donors. Genetic ancestry analysis placed approximately 80% of the 300 to 400 donors that were genotyped in the Caucasian-associated cluster.

Germline V gene sequence: CDR1 SGHRS, CDR2 YFSETQ. Trimming pared 1 base from V and 4 bases from J, leaving 11 bases between. This CDR3 contains 15 residues. General study points: The study dropped some indistinguishable V segments, TRBV6-2 and TRBV6-3 among them.

This clonotype was obtained from a woman aged 50 to 60 in good health and CMV-seropositive. V is TRBV5-1 and J is TRBJ1-4, with D possibly TRBD1 on 5 matching bases. Sequencing was carried out using PBMCs. CDR3 sequence reads: CASSLSQVDNEKLFF. The DNA of the CDR3 is TGCGCCAGCAGCTTGTCACAGGTGGATAATGAAAAACTGTTTTTT.